Presented here are 17 T cell receptor beta chains from one specimen sequenced in a study of blood T cell repertoires in COVID-19. The method was immunoSEQ multiplex PCR; TCRdb's version includes in-frame clones alone and lacks a portion of them. The table records 150,000 to 200,000 clones, roughly four fifths of them present only once. The sample was peripheral blood. These receptors originate from a woman older than 75 with acute or convalescent COVID-19.

The chain combines TRBV3-1 (or the pseudogene TRBV3-2) with TRBJ2-5, with a weak D call TRBD2 (5 bases). Germline CDR1 is LGHDT and CDR2 is YNNKEL (reference sequence). Trimming shortened V by 5 bases and J by 5 bases, and 6 bases separated the two germline ends. This CDR3 is 11 amino acids long. The CDR3 here is CASSDYETQYF. CDR3 coding DNA: TGTGCCAGCAGCGACTACGAGACCCAGTACTTC.

This clone was found once. The CDR3 spells CASSLTGTGNTEAFF. The DNA for the CDR3 is TGTGCCAGCAGCTTGACCGGGACAGGGAACACTGAAGCTTTCTTT. The chain employs TRBV7-2 and TRBJ1-1; 8 nucleotides agree with TRBD1. Germline CDR1 is SGHTA and CDR2 is FQGNSA. This CDR3 is built from 15 residues. V lost 3 bases to trimming and J lost 1 base; unmatched junction nucleotides: 4.

The chain recombines TRBV11-2 with TRBJ2-7; a possible D gene is TRBD2 (6 bases). Germline CDR1 is SGHAT and CDR2 is FQNNGV. The CDR3 is made up of 14 amino acids. V lost 1 base and J 2 bases, leaving 9 bases between the germline ends. CDR3: CASSLGGGTYEQYF. Written as DNA, the CDR3 is TGTGCCAGCAGCTTAGGGGGAGGCACCTACGAGCAGTACTTC. The full variable domain, with the rest looked up from reference TRBV11-2 and TRBJ2-7, is EAGVAQSPRYKIIEKRQSVAFWCNPISGHATLYWYQQILGQGPKLLIQFQNNGVVDDSQLPKDRFSAERLKGVDSTLKIQPAKLEDSAVYLCASSLGGGTYEQYFGPGTRLTVT.

This chain uses TRBV29-1 with TRBJ2-1; TRBD2 aligns across 14 bases. The germline CDR1 and CDR2 sequences are SQVTM and ANQGSEA. The CDR3 covers 16 residues. The V and J ends lost 0 bases and 6 bases, in that order; junction bases with no gene match: 4. The CDR3 sequence: CSVEDTGTSGSNEQFF. Written as DNA, the CDR3 is TGCAGCGTTGAAGATACCGGGACTAGCGGGAGCAATGAGCAGTTCTTC.

This chain connects TRBV15 to TRBJ1-5; TRBD1 aligns across 7 bases. V was pared by 3 bases and J by 3 bases, with 5 bases of the junction left unmatched. This CDR3 is built from 15 residues. Germline V gene lookup returns CDR1 LNHNV and CDR2 YYDKDF (reference sequence). The chain's CDR3 is CATSRDTGANQPQHF. CDR3 sequence (DNA): TGTGCCACCAGCAGGGATACAGGGGCCAATCAGCCCCAGCATTTT.

This chain uses TRBV5-4 with TRBJ2-2; 7 bases fit TRBD1. This CDR3 contains 15 residues. Germline values: CDR1 SGHNT, CDR2 YYREEE (reference sequence). V shed 5 bases, J shed 0 bases, and the junction held 4 bases outside the gene matches. The CDR3 here is CASRRTGSNTGELFF. CDR3 DNA sequence: TGTGCCAGCAGAAGGACAGGTTCGAACACCGGGGAGCTGTTTTTT. The whole variable domain, remainder taken from reference TRBV5-4 and TRBJ2-2, is ETGVTQSPTHLIKTRGQQVTLRCSSQSGHNTVSWYQQALGQGPQFIFQYYREEENGRGNFPPRFSGLQFPNYSSELNVNALELDDSALYLCASRRTGSNTGELFFGEGSRLTVL.

The V and J genes are TRBV5-8 and TRBJ2-4; no clear D gene. The V gene lost 0 bases and the J gene lost 0 bases, with 13 bases spanning the gap. The CDR3 runs 17 residues. From germline, CDR1 is SGHTS and CDR2 YDEGEE. CDR3 amino acids: CASSLGLFGVAKNIQYF. CDR3 DNA: TGTGCCAGCAGCTTGGGCCTCTTTGGAGTAGCCAAAAACATTCAGTACTTC.

V is TRBV30 and J is TRBJ1-2; tentative D call: TRBD1 (6 bases). Trimming removed 2 bases from V and 0 bases from J, with 10 bases in between. The CDR3 sequence is 14 residues long. Germline CDR1 is GTSNPN and CDR2 is SVGIG (reference sequence). This chain's CDR3 is CAWSPTGPNYGYTF. The DNA for the CDR3 is TGTGCCTGGAGTCCGACAGGACCTAACTATGGCTACACCTTC.

This clone appeared a few times. The gene calls are TRBV29-1 and TRBJ2-3, with 11 bases fitting TRBD1. V lost 5 bases to trimming and J lost 5 bases; unmatched junction nucleotides: 6. CDR1 and CDR2 from the germline V gene are SQVTM and ANQGSEA. The CDR3 contains 14 residues. The CDR3 spells CSVTGTGGGDTQYF. In nucleotides, the CDR3 is TGCAGCGTTACCGGGACAGGGGGAGGAGATACGCAGTATTTT.

The chain recombines TRBV28 with TRBJ2-2, with 7 bases matching TRBD2. Germline loops: CDR1 MDHEN, CDR2 SYDVKM. Trimming cost V 3 bases and J 9 bases; bases outside gene matches: 4. The CDR3 totals 13 residues. In DNA, the CDR3 is TGTGCCAGCAGTTTGCAACTAGCGAGGGAGCTGTTTTTT. Protein: CASSLQLARELFF. The whole variable domain, remainder taken from reference TRBV28 and TRBJ2-2, is DVKVTQSSRYLVKRTGEKVFLECVQDMDHENMFWYRQDPGLGLRLIYFSYDVKMKEKGDIPEGYSVSREKKERFSLILESASTNQTSMYLCASSLQLARELFFGEGSRLTVL.

The gene calls are TRBV5-4 and TRBJ2-3, with D perhaps matching TRBD2 (6 bases). The V gene's germline CDR1 is SGHNT and CDR2 YYREEE (reference sequence). The CDR3 has 15 amino acids. V was trimmed by 1 base and J by 0 bases, leaving 9 bases between them. The CDR3 here is CASSLPGRSTDTQYF. The CDR3 DNA reads as TGTGCCAGCAGCTTGCCAGGGAGGAGCACAGATACGCAGTATTTT.

This chain connects TRBV29-1 to TRBJ1-2, with TRBD1 matching 7 bases. The CDR3 contains 12 residues. Trimming took 6 bases from V and 5 from J; bases not matched to a gene: 6. Germline V gene lookup returns CDR1 SQVTM and CDR2 ANQGSEA. The CDR3 DNA reads as TGCAGCGTCATGACAGGGAGATATGGCTACACCTTC. Amino acid sequence: CSVMTGRYGYTF.

The chain has TRBV30 and TRBJ1-3, with unresolved D. The CDR3 is made up of 13 amino acids. Germline CDR1 is GTSNPN and CDR2 is SVGIG (reference sequence). V dropped 0 bases and J dropped 0 bases, with 3 bases sitting between them. CDR3 sequence: CAWSVSSGNTIYF. The DNA for the CDR3 is TGTGCCTGGAGTGTTAGCTCTGGAAACACCATATATTTT.

The chain carries TRBV7-2 and TRBJ1-1; D not resolved. Germline-derived CDR1 and CDR2 are SGHTA and FQGNSA. The CDR3 has 15 amino acids. The V gene lost 5 bases and the J gene lost 5 bases, with 18 bases spanning the gap. The CDR3 here is CASSPSTRGGTEAFF. The CDR3 DNA reads as TGTGCCAGCAGCCCTTCTACCCGGGGAGGGACTGAAGCTTTCTTT.

This rearrangement joins TRBV10-2 to TRBJ2-1; TRBD2 matches at 13 bases. With 10 bases clipped from V and 8 bases from J, the junction kept 8 bases outside the gene matches. The CDR3 has 14 residues. Per germline, CDR1 WSHSY and CDR2 SAAADI. CDR3 sequence (DNA): TGCGCCACCCAACCGGGACTAGCGGGATATGAGCAGTTCTTC. Protein sequence: CATQPGLAGYEQFF.

This chain uses TRBV2 with TRBJ1-2, with TRBD1 as a possible D gene (6 bases). Germline CDR1 and CDR2: SNHLY and FYNNEI. This CDR3 is 14 amino acids long. The V end lost 7 bases, the J end lost 3 bases, and 15 bases lay between the germline ends. The CDR3 DNA reads as TGTGCCAGCAAAACAGGGCGTAGTGACTATGGCTACACCTTC. This encodes CASKTGRSDYGYTF.

The chain recombines TRBV7-2 with TRBJ2-1; D is uncertain. V was clipped by 2 bases and J by 0 bases, with 5 bases between them. This CDR3 is built from 14 residues. Germline CDR1 and CDR2: SGHTA and FQGNSA. For the CDR3, the DNA is TGTGCCAGCAGCTTAACGAGCTCCTACAATGAGCAGTTCTTC. This codes for CASSLTSSYNEQFF.